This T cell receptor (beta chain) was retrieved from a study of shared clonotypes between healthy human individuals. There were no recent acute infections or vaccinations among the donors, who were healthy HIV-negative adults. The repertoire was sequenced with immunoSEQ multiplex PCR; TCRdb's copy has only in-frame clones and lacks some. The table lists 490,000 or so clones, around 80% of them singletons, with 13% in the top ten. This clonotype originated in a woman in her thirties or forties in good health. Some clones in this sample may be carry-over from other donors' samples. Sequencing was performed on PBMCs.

CDR3 in amino acids: CASSTGLHTDTQYF. The DNA for the CDR3 is TGCGCCAGCAGCACCGGACTTCACACAGATACGCAGTATTTT. J is TRBJ2-3 and V is TRBV5-1; D perhaps matches TRBD2 (5 bases). Germline V CDR1 and CDR2: SGHRS, YFSETQ. V lost 4 bases to trimming and J lost 2 bases, with 11 bases between them. This CDR3 has 14 residues.